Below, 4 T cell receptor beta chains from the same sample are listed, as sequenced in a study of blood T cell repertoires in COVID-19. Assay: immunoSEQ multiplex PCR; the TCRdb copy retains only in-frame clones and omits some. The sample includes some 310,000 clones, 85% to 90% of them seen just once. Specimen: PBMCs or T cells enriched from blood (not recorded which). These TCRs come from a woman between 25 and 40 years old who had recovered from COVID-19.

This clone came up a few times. CDR3 protein: CASSYRGQAQETQYF. The CDR3 DNA follows: TGTGCCAGCAGTTACCGGGGACAGGCCCAAGAGACCCAGTACTTC. J is TRBJ2-5 and V is TRBV6-5; 8 bases line up with TRBD1. The CDR3 covers 15 residues. Germline lookup yields CDR1 MNHEY and CDR2 SVGAGI. Germline trimming cut 2 bases from V and 1 base from J; bases unmatched to any gene: 3.

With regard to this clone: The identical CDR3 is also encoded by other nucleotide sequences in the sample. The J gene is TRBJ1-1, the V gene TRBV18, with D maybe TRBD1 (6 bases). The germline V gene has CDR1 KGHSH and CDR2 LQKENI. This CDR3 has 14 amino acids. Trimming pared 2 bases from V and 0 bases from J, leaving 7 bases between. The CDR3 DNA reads TGTGCCAGCTCACCAGGACAGATGAACACTGAAGCTTTCTTT. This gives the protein CASSPGQMNTEAFF. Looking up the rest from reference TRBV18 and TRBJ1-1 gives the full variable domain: NAGVMQNPRHLVRRRGQEARLRCSPMKGHSHVYWYRQLPEEGLKFMVYLQKENIIDESGMPKERFSAEFPKEGPSILRIQQVVRGDSAAYFCASSPGQMNTEAFFGQGTRLTVV.

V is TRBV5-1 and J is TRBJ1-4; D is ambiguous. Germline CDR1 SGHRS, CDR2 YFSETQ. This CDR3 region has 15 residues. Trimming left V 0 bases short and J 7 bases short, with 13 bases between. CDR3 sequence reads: CASSLAGERPEKLFF. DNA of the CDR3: TGCGCCAGCAGCTTGGCCGGGGAGCGGCCTGAAAAACTGTTTTTT.

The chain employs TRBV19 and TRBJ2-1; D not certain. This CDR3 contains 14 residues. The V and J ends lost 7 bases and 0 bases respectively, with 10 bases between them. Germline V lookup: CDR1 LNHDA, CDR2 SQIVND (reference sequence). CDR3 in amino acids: CASTPLNSYNEQFF. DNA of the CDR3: TGTGCCAGTACCCCGTTAAACTCCTACAATGAGCAGTTCTTC. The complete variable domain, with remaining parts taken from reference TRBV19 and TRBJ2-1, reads DGGITQSPKYLFRKEGQNVTLSCEQNLNHDAMYWYRQDPGQGLRLIYYSQIVNDFQKGDIAEGYSVSREKKESFPLTVTSAQKNPTAFYLCASTPLNSYNEQFFGPGTRLTVL.